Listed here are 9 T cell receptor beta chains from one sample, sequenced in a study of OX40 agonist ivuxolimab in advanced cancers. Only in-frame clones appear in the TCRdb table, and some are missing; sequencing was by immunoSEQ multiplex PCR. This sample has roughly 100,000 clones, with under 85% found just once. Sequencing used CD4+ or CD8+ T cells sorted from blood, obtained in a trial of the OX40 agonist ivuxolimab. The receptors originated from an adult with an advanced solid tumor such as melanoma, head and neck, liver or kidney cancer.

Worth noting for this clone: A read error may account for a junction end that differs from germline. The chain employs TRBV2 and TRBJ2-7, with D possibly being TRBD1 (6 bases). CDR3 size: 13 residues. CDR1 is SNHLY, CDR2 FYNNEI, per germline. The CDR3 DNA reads TGTGCCAGCAGTGCTCGACAGGATTACGGGCAGTACTTC. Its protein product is CASSARQDYGQYF.

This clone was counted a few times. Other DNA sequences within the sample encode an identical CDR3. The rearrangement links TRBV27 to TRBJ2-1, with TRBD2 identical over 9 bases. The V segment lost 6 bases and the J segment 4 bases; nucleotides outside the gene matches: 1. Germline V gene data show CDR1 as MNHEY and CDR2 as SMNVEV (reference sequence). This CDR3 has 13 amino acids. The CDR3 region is CASSLAGYNEQFF. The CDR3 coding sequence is TGTGCCAGCAGCCTAGCGGGATACAATGAGCAGTTCTTC.

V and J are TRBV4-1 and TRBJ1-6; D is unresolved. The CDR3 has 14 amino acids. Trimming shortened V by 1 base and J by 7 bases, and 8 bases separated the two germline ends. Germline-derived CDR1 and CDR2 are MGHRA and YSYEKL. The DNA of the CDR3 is TGCGCCAGCAGCCAAGTCTTCCGAAATTCACCCCTCCACTTT. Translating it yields CASSQVFRNSPLHF.

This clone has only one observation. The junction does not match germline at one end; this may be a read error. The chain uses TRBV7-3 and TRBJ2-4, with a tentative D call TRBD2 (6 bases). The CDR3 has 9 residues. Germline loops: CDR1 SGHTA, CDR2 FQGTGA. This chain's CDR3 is CAGTGETPF. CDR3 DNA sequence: TGTGCCGGTACGGGGGAAACCCCCTTC. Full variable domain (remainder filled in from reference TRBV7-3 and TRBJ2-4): GAGVSQTPSNKVTEKGKYVELRCDPISGHTALYWYRQSLGQGPEFLIYFQGTGAADDSGLPNDRFFAVRPEGSVSTLKIQRTERGDSAVYLCAGTGETPFGAGTRLSVL.

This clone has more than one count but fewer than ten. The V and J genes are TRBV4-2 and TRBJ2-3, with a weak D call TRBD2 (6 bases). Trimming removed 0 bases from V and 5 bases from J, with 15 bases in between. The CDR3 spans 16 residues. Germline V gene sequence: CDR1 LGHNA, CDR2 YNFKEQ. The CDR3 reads CASSQETGDERDTQYF. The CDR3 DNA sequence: TGTGCCAGCAGCCAAGAGACGGGAGACGAGAGAGATACGCAGTATTTT.

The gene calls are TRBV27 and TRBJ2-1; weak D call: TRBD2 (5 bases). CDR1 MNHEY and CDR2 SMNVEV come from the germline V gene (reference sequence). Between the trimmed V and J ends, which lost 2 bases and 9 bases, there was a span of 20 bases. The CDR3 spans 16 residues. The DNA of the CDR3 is TGTGCCAGCAGTTTACGTGGAGGCGGGTATTGGGGTGAGCAGTTCTTC. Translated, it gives CASSLRGGGYWGEQFF.

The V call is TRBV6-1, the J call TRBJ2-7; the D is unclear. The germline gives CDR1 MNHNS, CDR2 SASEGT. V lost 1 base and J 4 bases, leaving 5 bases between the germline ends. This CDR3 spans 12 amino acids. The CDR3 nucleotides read TGTGCCAGCAGTGAAGGGGTGTACGAGCAGTACTTC. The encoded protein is CASSEGVYEQYF.

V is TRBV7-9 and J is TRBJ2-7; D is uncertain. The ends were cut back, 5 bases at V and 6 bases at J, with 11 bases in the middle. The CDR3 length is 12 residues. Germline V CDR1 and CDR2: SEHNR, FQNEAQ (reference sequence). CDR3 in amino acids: CASSHGTGEQYF. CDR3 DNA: TGTGCCAGCAGCCACGGAACCGGCGAGCAGTACTTC. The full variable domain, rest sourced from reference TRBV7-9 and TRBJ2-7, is DTGVSQNPRHKITKRGQNVTFRCDPISEHNRLYWYRQTLGQGPEFLTYFQNEAQLEKSRLLSDRFSAERPKGSFSTLEIQRTEQGDSAMYLCASSHGTGEQYFGPGTRLTVT.

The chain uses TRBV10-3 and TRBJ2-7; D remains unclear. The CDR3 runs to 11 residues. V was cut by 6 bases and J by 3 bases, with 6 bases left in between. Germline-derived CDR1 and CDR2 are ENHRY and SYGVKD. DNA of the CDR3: TGTGCCATCAGCCACGACTACGAGCAGTACTTC. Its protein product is CAISHDYEQYF.